The 13 T cell receptor beta chains below come from one sample, sequenced in a study of cytomegalovirus exposure and HLA in healthy donors. PCR amplification relied on 60 Vbeta primers (plus 13 Jbeta primers). Assay: immunoSEQ multiplex PCR; the TCRdb copy retains only in-frame clones and omits some. There are 85,000 to 95,000 clones in the sample; less than 80% occur only once, and about 20% lies in the top ten. Sequences were obtained from PBMCs. These receptors originate from a man aged 30 to 45 in good health and CMV-seropositive.

The chain links TRBV28 to TRBJ2-1, with 8 bases lining up with TRBD2. Germline lookup yields CDR1 MDHEN and CDR2 SYDVKM. The V gene end was trimmed by 8 bases and the J gene end by 6 bases; junction bases not matched to a gene: 9. CDR3 length: 14 residues. CDR3 region: CASCEAGDCNEQFF. The CDR3 bases are TGTGCCAGCTGCGAAGCGGGAGACTGCAATGAGCAGTTCTTC.

V and J are TRBV7-3 and TRBJ2-5; a possible D gene is TRBD2 (7 bases). The CDR3 contains 14 residues. V was clipped by 4 bases and J by 4 bases, with 13 bases between them. Germline V gene sequence: CDR1 SGHTA, CDR2 FQGTGA. CDR3 sequence (DNA): TGTGCCAGCAGCTCAAGGGGGGGGAGAGAGACCCAGTACTTC. Protein sequence: CASSSRGGRETQYF.

This chain links TRBV19 with TRBJ1-5; D uncertain. Trimming removed 10 bases at V and 7 bases at J, with 11 bases between. CDR3 length: 11 amino acids. Germline loops: CDR1 LNHDA, CDR2 SQIVND (reference sequence). As DNA, the CDR3 is TGTGCCACCGGGATGAACCAGCCCCAGCATTTT. Encoded protein: CATGMNQPQHF.

The genes are TRBV28 and TRBJ2-2; D is possibly TRBD2 (6 bases). The CDR3 loop spans 17 amino acids. Per germline, CDR1 MDHEN and CDR2 SYDVKM. V shed 0 bases and J shed 0 bases, with 11 bases lying between them. In DNA form, the CDR3 reads TGTGCCAGCAGTTTATGGAGCAGGGACTCGAACACCGGGGAGCTGTTTTTT. It specifies CASSLWSRDSNTGELFF. The variable domain in full, completed from reference TRBV28 and TRBJ2-2, reads DVKVTQSSRYLVKRTGEKVFLECVQDMDHENMFWYRQDPGLGLRLIYFSYDVKMKEKGDIPEGYSVSREKKERFSLILESASTNQTSMYLCASSLWSRDSNTGELFFGEGSRLTVL.

The V gene is TRBV19, the J gene TRBJ2-7, with D possibly TRBD2 on 5 matching bases. The CDR3 runs 13 residues. Germline CDR1 reads LNHDA; CDR2 reads SQIVND (reference sequence). CDR3 protein: CPRRGGDGDEQYF. In DNA form, the CDR3 reads TGTCCCCGGCGAGGTGGAGACGGGGACGAGCAGTACTTC.

Only one count was recorded for this clone. V usage is TRBV27 and J usage is TRBJ1-1, with 8 bases fitting TRBD1. CDR3 size: 16 residues. From germline, CDR1 is MNHEY and CDR2 SMNVEV (reference sequence). J was trimmed by 1 base and V by 4 bases; bases with no gene match: 8. CDR3 coding DNA: TGTGCCAGCAGTTCTCATTTGGGACAGGAGAACACTGAAGCTTTCTTT. Amino acids: CASSSHLGQENTEAFF.

This chain joins TRBV5-1 and TRBJ1-4; unclear D gene. Trimming removed 0 bases at V and 6 bases at J, with 9 bases between. This CDR3 contains 14 residues. The germline gives CDR1 SGHRS, CDR2 YFSETQ. CDR3 coding DNA: TGCGCCAGCAGCTTGGGTCAGGTGGATGAAAAACTGTTTTTT. Amino acids: CASSLGQVDEKLFF.

This rearrangement joins TRBV5-1 to TRBJ1-5; TRBD1 aligns across 7 bases. Germline CDR1 and CDR2: SGHRS and YFSETQ. Unmatched junction bases numbered 14, after V lost 2 bases and J lost 0 bases. This CDR3 is built from 19 residues. CDR3 nucleotide sequence: TGCGCCAGCAGCTTCGACAGGGAGGCCAGGACCTATAGCAATCAGCCCCAGCATTTT. As protein: CASSFDREARTYSNQPQHF.

V gene TRBV10-3 combines with J gene TRBJ1-4, with 7 bases matching TRBD1. This CDR3 has 16 residues. V was pared by 8 bases and J by 0 bases, with 9 bases of the junction left unmatched. Germline loops: CDR1 ENHRY, CDR2 SYGVKD. CDR3 residues: CAIAEGAGATNEKLFF. The CDR3 DNA reads TGTGCCATCGCAGAGGGGGCCGGAGCAACTAATGAAAAACTGTTTTTT.

This clone has only one observation. A read error may account for a junction end that differs from germline. Other DNA sequences of this sample code for an identical CDR3. V and J are TRBV29-1 and TRBJ1-1, with TRBD1 matching 9 bases. Per germline, CDR1 SQVTM and CDR2 ANQGSEA. CDR3 length equals 14 residues. This CDR3 is CSVRWTGVDTEAFF. CDR3 nucleotides: TGCAGCGTTCGTTGGACAGGGGTGGACACCGAAGCTTTCTTT.

The chain is built from TRBV15 and TRBJ2-2, with TRBD2 identical over 10 bases. The CDR3 is 15 residues long. Germline trimming cut 4 bases from V and 3 bases from J; bases unmatched to any gene: 2. CDR1 is LNHNV, CDR2 YYDKDF, per germline (reference sequence). CDR3 bases: TGTGCCACCAGCATAAGCGGGAGGGACACCGGGGAGCTGTTTTTT. Its translation: CATSISGRDTGELFF.

V usage is TRBV29-1 and J usage is TRBJ1-1, with D possibly being TRBD1 (6 bases). The germline V and J ends were trimmed by 5 bases and 5 bases, with 12 bases remaining between them. Germline loops: CDR1 SQVTM, CDR2 ANQGSEA. CDR3 length: 12 residues. The CDR3 loop is CSVIVRGTEAFF. CDR3 bases: TGCAGCGTTATTGTCAGGGGTACTGAAGCTTTCTTT. The full variable domain, rest sourced from reference TRBV29-1 and TRBJ1-1, is SAVISQKPSRDICQRGTSLTIQCQVDSQVTMMFWYRQQPGQSLTLIATANQGSEATYESGFVIDKFPISRPNLTFSTLTVSNMSPEDSSIYLCSVIVRGTEAFFGQGTRLTVV.

The gene calls are TRBV28 and TRBJ2-5; maybe TRBD2 (5 bases). The CDR3 runs 14 residues. The V gene lost 2 bases and the J gene lost 4 bases, with 11 bases spanning the gap. CDR1 and CDR2 (germline): MDHEN, SYDVKM. CDR3 amino acids: CASSLVGRGETQYF. The CDR3 DNA follows: TGTGCCAGCAGTTTAGTGGGGAGAGGAGAGACCCAGTACTTC.